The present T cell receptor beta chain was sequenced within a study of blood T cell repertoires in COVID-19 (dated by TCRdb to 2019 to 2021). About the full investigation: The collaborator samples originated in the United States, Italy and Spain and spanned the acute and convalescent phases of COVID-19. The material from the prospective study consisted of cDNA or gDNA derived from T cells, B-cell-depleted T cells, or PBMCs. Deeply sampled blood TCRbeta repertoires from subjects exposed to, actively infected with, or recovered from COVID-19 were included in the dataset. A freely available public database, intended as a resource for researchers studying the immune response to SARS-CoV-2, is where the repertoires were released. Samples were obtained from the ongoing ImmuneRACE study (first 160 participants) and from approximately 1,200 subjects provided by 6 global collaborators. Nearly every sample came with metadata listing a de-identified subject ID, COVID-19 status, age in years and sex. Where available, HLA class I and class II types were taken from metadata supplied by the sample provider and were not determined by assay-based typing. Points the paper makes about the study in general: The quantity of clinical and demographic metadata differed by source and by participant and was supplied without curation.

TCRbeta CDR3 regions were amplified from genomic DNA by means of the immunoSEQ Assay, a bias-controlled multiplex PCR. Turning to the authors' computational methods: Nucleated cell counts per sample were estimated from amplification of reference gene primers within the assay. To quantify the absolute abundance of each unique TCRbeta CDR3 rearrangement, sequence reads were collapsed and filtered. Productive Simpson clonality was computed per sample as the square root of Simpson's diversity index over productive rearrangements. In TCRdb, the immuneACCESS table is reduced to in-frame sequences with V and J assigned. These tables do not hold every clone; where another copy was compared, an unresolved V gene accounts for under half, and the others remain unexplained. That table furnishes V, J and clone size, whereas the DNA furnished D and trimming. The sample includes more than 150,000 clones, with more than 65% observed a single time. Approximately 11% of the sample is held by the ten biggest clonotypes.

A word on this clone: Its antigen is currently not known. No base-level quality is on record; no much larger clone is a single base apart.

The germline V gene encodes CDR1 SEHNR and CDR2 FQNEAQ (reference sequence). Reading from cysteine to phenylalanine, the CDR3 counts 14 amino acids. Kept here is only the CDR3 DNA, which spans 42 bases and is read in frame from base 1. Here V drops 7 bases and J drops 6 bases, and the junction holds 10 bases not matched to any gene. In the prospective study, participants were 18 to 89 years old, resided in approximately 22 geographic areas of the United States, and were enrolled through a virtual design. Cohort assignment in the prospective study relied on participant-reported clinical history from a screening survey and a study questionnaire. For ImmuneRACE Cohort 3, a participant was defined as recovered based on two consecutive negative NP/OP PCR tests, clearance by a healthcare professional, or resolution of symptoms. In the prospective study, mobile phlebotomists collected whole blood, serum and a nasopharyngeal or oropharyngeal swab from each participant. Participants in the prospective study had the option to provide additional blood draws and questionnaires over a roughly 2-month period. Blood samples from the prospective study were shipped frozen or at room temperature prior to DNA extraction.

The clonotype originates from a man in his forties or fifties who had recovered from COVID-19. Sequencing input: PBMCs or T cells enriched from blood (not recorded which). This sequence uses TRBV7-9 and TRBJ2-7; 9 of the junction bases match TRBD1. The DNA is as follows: TGTGCCAGCAAAGAAATCGGGACAGGGAGCGAGCAGTACTTC. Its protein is CASKEIGTGSEQYF.